This TCR beta chain was found in a study of breast tumors, draining lymph nodes, adjacent tissues. With respect to this clonotype: Its antigen is currently unknown.

Study-level findings and limits: Tumor TCR diversity was below lymph nodes but above nontumor tissue. Data only fit, rather than demonstrated, lymph node origin of most tumor T cells. Most tumor T cells seemingly derive from lymph node, then expand in tumor.

TCRdb ran MiXCR on the multiplex PCR reads and lists one entry per CDR3 protein. This sample carries under 250,000 distinct CDR3 sequences, approximately 30% of them seen once, and the ten largest clones take 1.3% to 1.5%. The V end lost 3 bases, the J end lost 0 bases, and 14 bases lay between the germline ends. The germline V gene has CDR1 LNHDA and CDR2 SQIVND (reference sequence). CDR3 length equals 17 residues. Samples came from axillary lymph nodes draining the breast cancer. The gene calls are TRBV19 and TRBJ1-4, with unresolved D. The sequence was collected from a female donor with breast cancer. Some clones in this sample may be carry-over from other donors' samples. The sequenced sample consisted of axillary lymph node tissue. The CDR3 loop is CASSMKAGAATNEKLFF. DNA of the CDR3: TGTGCCAGTAGTATGAAAGCGGGAGCTGCAACTAATGAAAAACTGTTTTTT.